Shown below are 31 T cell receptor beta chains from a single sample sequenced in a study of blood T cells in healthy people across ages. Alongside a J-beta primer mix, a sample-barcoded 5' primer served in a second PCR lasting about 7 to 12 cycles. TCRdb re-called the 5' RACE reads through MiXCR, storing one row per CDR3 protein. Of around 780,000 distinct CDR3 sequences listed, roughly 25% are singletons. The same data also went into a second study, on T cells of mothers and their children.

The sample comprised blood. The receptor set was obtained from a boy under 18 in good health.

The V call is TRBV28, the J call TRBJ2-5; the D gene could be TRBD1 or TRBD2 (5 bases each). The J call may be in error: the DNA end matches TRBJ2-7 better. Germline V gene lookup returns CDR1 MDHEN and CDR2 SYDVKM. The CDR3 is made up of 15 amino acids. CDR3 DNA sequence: TGTGCCAGCAGGTCCGGGACGCCGAGCTCCTACGAGCAGTACTTC. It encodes CASRSGTPSSYEQYF.

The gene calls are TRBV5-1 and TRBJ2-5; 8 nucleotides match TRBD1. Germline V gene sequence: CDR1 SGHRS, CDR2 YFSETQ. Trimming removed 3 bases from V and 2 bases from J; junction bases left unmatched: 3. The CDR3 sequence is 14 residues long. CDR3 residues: CASSWRTGQETQYF. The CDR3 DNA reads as TGCGCCAGCAGCTGGAGGACAGGGCAAGAGACCCAGTACTTC.

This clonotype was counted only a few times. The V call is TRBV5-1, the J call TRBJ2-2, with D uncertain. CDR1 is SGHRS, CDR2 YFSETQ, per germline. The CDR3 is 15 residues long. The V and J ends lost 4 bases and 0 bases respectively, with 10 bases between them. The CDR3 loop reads CASSRQDPNTGELFF. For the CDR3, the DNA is TGCGCCAGCAGCCGTCAGGACCCGAACACCGGGGAGCTGTTTTTT.

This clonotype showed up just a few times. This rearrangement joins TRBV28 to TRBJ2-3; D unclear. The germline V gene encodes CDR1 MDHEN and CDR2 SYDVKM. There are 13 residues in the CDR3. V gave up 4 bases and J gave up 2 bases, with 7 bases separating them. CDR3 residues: CASSYAYTDTQYF. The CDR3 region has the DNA TGTGCCAGCAGTTATGCGTACACAGATACGCAGTATTTT.

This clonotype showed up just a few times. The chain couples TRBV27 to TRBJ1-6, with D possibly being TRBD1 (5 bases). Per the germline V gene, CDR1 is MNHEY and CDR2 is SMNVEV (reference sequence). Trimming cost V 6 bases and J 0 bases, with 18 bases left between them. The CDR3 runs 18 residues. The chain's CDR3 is CASSPRVPGPSYNSPLHF. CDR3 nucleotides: TGTGCCAGCAGCCCCCGCGTTCCGGGGCCCTCCTATAATTCACCCCTCCACTTT.

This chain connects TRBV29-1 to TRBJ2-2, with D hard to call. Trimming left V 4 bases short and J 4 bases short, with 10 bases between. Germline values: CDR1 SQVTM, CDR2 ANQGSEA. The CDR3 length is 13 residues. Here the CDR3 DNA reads TGCAGCGTTGGAAAGTGGGGCACCGGGGAGCTGTTTTTT. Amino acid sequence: CSVGKWGTGELFF.

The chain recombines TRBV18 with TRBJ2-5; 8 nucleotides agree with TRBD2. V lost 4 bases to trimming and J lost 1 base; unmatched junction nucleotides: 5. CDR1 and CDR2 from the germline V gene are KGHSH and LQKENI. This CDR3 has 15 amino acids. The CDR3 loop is CASSLLAAVQETQYF. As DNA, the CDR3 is TGTGCCAGCTCACTACTAGCGGCAGTCCAAGAGACCCAGTACTTC.

CDR3 coding DNA: TGTGCCAGCAGCAACCAGACAGGGATGTACGAGCAGTACTTC. This codes for CASSNQTGMYEQYF. The gene calls are TRBV21-1 and TRBJ2-7; TRBD1, as called in the table, went unchecked against the DNA. TRBV21-1 is shown as a pseudogene. This CDR3 is 14 amino acids long.

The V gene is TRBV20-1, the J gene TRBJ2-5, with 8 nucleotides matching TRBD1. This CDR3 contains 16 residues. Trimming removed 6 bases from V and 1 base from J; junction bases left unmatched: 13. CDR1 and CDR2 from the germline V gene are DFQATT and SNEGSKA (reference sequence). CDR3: CSALDTQGVLQETQYF. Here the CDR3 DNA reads TGCAGTGCCCTCGATACACAGGGGGTGCTCCAAGAGACCCAGTACTTC.

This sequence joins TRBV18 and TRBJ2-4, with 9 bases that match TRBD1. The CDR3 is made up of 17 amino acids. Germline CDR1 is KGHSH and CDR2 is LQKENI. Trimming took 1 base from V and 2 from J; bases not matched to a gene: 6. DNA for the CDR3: TGTGCCAGCTCACCACGGGACAGGGCAGGGACCAAAAACATTCAGTACTTC. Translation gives CASSPRDRAGTKNIQYF. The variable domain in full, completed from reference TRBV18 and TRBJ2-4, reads NAGVMQNPRHLVRRRGQEARLRCSPMKGHSHVYWYRQLPEEGLKFMVYLQKENIIDESGMPKERFSAEFPKEGPSILRIQQVVRGDSAAYFCASSPRDRAGTKNIQYFGAGTRLSVL.

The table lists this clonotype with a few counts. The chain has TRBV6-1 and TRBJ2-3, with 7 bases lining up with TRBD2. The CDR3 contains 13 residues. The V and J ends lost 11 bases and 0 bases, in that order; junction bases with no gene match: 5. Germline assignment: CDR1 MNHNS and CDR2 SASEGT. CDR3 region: CASPGGSTDTQYF. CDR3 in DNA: TGTGCCTCACCGGGGGGAAGCACAGATACGCAGTATTTT.

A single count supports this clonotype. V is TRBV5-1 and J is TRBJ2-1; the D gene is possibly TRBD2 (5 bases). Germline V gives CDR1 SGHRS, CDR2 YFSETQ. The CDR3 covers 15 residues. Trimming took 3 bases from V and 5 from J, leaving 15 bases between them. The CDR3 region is CASSSRPGENNEQFF. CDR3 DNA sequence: TGCGCCAGCAGCTCCAGACCCGGGGAGAACAATGAGCAGTTCTTC.

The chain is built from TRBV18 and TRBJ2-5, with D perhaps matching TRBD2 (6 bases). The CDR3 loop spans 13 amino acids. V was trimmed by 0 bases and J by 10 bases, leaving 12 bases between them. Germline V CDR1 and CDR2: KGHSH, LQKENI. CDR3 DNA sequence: TGTGCCAGCTCACCACCGGGACTCGGAAGCCAGTACTTC. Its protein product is CASSPPGLGSQYF.

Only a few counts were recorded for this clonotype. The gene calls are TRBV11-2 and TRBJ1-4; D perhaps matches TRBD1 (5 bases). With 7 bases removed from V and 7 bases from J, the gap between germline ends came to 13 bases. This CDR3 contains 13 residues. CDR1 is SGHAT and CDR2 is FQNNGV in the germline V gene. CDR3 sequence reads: CASKGTGLEKLFF. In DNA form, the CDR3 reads TGTGCCAGCAAGGGAACAGGTCTTGAAAAACTGTTTTTT.

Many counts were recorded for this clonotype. The CDR3 sequence: CASSVDVARAADTQYF. CDR3 in DNA: TGTGCCAGCAGCGTAGATGTTGCGAGGGCCGCAGATACGCAGTATTTT. V is TRBV9 and J is TRBJ2-3; possibly TRBD2 for D (5 bases). The germline gives CDR1 SGDLS, CDR2 YYNGEE. V was pared by 0 bases and J by 4 bases, with 15 bases between. This CDR3 contains 16 residues. The entire variable domain, with the rest obtained from reference TRBV9 and TRBJ2-3, is as follows: DSGVTQTPKHLITATGQRVTLRCSPRSGDLSVYWYQQSLDQGLQFLIQYYNGEERAKGNILERFSAQQFPDLHSELNLSSLELGDSALYFCASSVDVARAADTQYFGPGTRLTVL.

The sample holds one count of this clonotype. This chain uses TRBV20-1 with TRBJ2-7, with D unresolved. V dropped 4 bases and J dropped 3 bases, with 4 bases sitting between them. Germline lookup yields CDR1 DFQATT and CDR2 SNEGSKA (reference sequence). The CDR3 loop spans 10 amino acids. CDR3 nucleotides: TGCAGTGCTACAATCTACGAGCAGTACGTC. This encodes CSATIYEQYV.

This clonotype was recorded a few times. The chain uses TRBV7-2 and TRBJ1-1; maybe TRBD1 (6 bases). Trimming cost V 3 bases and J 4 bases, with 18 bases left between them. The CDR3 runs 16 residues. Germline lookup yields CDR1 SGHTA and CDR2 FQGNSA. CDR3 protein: CASSFTSGGAGTEAFF. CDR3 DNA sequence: TGTGCCAGCAGCTTTACATCTGGGGGGGCGGGCACTGAAGCTTTCTTT.

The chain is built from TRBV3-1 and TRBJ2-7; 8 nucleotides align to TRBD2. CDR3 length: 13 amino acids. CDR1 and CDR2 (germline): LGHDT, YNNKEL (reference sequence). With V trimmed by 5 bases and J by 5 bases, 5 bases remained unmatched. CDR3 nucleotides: TGTGCCAGCAGCAGTGGAGCGGGGGACGAGCAGTACTTC. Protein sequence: CASSSGAGDEQYF.

The CDR3 DNA follows: TGCAGTGCGCCTATAGCGGGGGGGCCCCACGAGCAGTACTTC. It is translated as CSAPIAGGPHEQYF. The genes are TRBV20-1 and TRBJ2-7, with TRBD2 matching over 11 bases. V shed 6 bases and J 5 bases; nucleotides not matched to a gene: 9. The CDR3 extends over 14 amino acids. CDR1 DFQATT and CDR2 SNEGSKA come from the germline V gene (reference sequence).

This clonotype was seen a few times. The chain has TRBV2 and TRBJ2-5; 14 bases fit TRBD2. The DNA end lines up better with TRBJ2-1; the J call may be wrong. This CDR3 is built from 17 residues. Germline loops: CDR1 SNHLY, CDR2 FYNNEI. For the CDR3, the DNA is TGTGCCAGCAGTCGACTAGCGGGGGGGCCCGAATACAATGAGCAGTTCTTC. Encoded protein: CASSRLAGGPEYNEQFF.

In DNA form, the CDR3 reads TGTGCCAGCAGTGAAGGTAGCGGGGGCCAAGAGACCCAGTACTTC. It codes for CASSEGSGGQETQYF. The chain employs TRBV2 and TRBJ2-5; 9 nucleotides agree with TRBD2. The V gene end was trimmed by 1 base and the J gene end by 1 base; junction bases not matched to a gene: 1. CDR1 and CDR2 (germline): SNHLY, FYNNEI. The CDR3 has 15 amino acids.

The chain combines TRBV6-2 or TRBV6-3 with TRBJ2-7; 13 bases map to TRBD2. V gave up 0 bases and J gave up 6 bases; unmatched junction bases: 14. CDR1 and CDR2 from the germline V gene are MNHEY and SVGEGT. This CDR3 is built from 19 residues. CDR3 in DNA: TGTGCCAGCAGTTACTCGATATCCGGGACTAGCGGGAAATCAAGCGAGCAGTACTTC. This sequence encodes CASSYSISGTSGKSSEQYF.

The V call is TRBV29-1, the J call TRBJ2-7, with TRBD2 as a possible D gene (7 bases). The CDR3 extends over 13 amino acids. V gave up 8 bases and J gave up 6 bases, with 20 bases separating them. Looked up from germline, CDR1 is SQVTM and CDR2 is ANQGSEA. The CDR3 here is CSPKGGRSCEQYF. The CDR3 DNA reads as TGCAGCCCTAAGGGGGGGCGATCATGCGAGCAGTACTTC.

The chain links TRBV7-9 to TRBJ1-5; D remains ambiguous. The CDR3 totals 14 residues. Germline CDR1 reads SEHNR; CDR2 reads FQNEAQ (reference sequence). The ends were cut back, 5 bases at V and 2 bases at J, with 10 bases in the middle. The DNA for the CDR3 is TGTGCCAGCAGCGCTGGTTGGGGCAATCAGCCCCAGCATTTT. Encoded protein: CASSAGWGNQPQHF.

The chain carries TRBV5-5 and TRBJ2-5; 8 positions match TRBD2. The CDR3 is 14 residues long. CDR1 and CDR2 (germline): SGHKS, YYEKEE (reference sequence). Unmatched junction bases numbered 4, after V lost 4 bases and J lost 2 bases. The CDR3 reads CASSNAGGQETQYF. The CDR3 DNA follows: TGTGCCAGCAGCAACGCGGGGGGTCAAGAGACCCAGTACTTC.

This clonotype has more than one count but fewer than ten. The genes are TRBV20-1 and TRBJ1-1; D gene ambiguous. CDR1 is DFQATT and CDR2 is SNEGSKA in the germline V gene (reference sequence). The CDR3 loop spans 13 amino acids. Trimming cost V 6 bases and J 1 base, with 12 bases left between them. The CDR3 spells CSASERKNTEAFF. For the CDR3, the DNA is TGCAGTGCCTCCGAGAGGAAGAACACTGAAGCTTTCTTT.

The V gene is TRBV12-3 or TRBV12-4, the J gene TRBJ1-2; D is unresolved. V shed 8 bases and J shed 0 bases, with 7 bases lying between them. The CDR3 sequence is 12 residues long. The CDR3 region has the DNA TGTGCCAGCGGTAGCTCTAACTATGGCTACACCTTC. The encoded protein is CASGSSNYGYTF.

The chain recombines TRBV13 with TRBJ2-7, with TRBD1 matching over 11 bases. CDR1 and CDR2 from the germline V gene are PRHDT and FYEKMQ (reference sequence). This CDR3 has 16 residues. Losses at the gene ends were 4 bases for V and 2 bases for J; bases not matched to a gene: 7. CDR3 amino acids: CASSWTGGPQPYEQYF. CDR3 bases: TGTGCCAGCAGCTGGACAGGGGGCCCCCAGCCCTACGAGCAGTACTTC. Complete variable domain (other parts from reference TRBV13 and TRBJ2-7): AAGVIQSPRHLIKEKRETATLKCYPIPRHDTVYWYQQGPGQDPQFLISFYEKMQSDKGSIPDRFSAQQFSDYHSELNMSSLELGDSALYFCASSWTGGPQPYEQYFGPGTRLTVT.

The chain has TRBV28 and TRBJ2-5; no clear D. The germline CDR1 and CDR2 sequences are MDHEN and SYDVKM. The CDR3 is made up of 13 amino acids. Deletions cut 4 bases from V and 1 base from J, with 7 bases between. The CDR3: CASSSTPQETQYF. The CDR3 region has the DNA TGTGCCAGCAGTTCAACTCCCCAAGAGACCCAGTACTTC.

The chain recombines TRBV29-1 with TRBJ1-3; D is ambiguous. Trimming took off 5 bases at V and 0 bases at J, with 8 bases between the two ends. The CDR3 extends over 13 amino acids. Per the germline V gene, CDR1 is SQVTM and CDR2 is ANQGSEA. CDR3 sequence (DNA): TGCAGCGTTTCAGGCCTCTCTGGAAACACCATATATTTT. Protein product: CSVSGLSGNTIYF.

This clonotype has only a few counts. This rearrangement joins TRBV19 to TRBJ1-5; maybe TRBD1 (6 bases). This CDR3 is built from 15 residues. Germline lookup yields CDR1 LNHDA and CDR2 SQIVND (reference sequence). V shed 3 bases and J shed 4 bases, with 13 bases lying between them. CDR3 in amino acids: CASSILEGGNQPQHF. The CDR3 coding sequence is TGTGCCAGTAGTATTCTGGAGGGGGGTAATCAGCCCCAGCATTTT.